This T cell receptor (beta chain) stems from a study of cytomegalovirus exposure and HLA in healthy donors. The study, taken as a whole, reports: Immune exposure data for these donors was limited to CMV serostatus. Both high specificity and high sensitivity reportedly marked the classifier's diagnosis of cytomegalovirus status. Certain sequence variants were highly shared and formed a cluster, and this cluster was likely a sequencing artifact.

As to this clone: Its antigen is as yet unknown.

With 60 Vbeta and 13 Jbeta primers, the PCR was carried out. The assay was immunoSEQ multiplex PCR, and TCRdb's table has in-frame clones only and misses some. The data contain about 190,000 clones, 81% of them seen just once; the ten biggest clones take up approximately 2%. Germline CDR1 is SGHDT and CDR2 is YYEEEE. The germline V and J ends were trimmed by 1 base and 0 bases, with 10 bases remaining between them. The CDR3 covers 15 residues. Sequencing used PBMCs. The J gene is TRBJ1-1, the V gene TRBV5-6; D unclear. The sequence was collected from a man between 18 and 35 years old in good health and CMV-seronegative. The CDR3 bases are TGTGCCAGCAGCTTGATGGGAGCGGTGAACACTGAAGCTTTCTTT. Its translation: CASSLMGAVNTEAFF.